This entry lists 23 T cell receptor beta chains sequenced from one sample in a study of CD8 T cells in ankylosing spondylitis. General observations from the study: A motif of eight highly homologous TCR beta variants was seen as apparently characteristic of ankylosing spondylitis blood.

These receptors' targets are unknown. TCRdb reprocessed the 5' RACE reads with MiXCR, giving one entry per CDR3 protein. This sample has about 800,000 distinct CDR3 sequences, with 10% to 15% found just once. Sequences were obtained from blood, either unsorted or a sorted T cell fraction (not recorded which). The receptors originated from a male donor with ankylosing spondylitis.

This chain links TRBV7-9 with TRBJ2-2, with 13 bases aligning to TRBD2. J lost 6 bases, V lost 8 bases, and 9 bases had no gene match. The CDR3 has 16 residues. The V gene's germline CDR1 is SEHNR and CDR2 FQNEAQ (reference sequence). The DNA of the CDR3 is TGTGCCAGCGGATTCCGGACTAGCGGGAGCGCCGGGGAGCTGTTTTTT. Translated, it gives CASGFRTSGSAGELFF.

This clonotype appeared a few times. V is TRBV6-2 or TRBV6-3 and J is TRBJ1-2, with a possible D match to TRBD1 (5 bases). The V end was cut by 2 bases, the J end by 8 bases, with 15 bases between. Germline CDR1 is MNHEY and CDR2 is SVGEGT. The CDR3 sequence is 14 residues long. CDR3 residues: CASSYADFREGYTF. The CDR3 bases are TGTGCCAGCAGTTACGCTGACTTCAGGGAAGGCTACACCTTC.

This clonotype appeared a few times. This chain joins TRBV5-1 and TRBJ2-1; 11 bases map to TRBD2. Trimming took 2 bases from V and 3 from J; bases not matched to a gene: 7. This CDR3 has 17 residues. Germline CDR1 is SGHRS and CDR2 is YFSETQ. Here the CDR3 reads CASSLTGTSGYYNEQFF. The CDR3 DNA is TGCGCCAGCAGCTTAACCGGGACTAGCGGCTACTACAATGAGCAGTTCTTC.

The rearrangement uses TRBV5-1 and TRBJ1-1; 9 nucleotides match TRBD1. There are 15 residues in the CDR3. Germline CDR1 SGHRS, CDR2 YFSETQ. The ends lost 4 bases at V and 3 bases at J; junction bases unmatched: 7. The CDR3 spells CASSPDRGGYTEAFF. CDR3 sequence (DNA): TGCGCCAGCAGCCCGGACAGGGGAGGGTACACTGAAGCTTTCTTT.

This clonotype came up a few times. The chain is built from TRBV5-1 and TRBJ2-3; no definite D call. The length of the CDR3 is 17 residues. Looked up from germline, CDR1 is SGHRS and CDR2 is YFSETQ. Between the trimmed V and J ends, which lost 7 bases and 1 base, there was a span of 22 bases. The CDR3 bases are TGCGCCAGCGGGATGGACCCTGATGGGCGCCGCACAGATACGCAGTATTTT. Encoded protein: CASGMDPDGRRTDTQYF.

This clonotype has at least ten counts. The chain employs TRBV20-1 and TRBJ2-3; 10 nucleotides line up with TRBD2. The CDR3 is made up of 17 amino acids. J lost 5 bases, V lost 3 bases, and 14 bases had no gene match. Germline-derived CDR1 and CDR2 are DFQATT and SNEGSKA (reference sequence). The chain's CDR3 is CSASGSASGSRGDTQYF. In nucleotides, the CDR3 is TGCAGTGCTAGTGGATCGGCTAGCGGGAGTCGTGGAGATACGCAGTATTTT.

This clonotype was recorded a few times. This CDR3 reads CASSLQGQEPQHF. The CDR3 nucleotides are TGTGCCAGCAGCTTACAGGGGCAGGAGCCCCAGCATTTT. This chain links TRBV7-2 with TRBJ1-5, with D tentatively TRBD1 (6 bases). Trimming cost V 2 bases and J 8 bases, with 10 bases left between them. This CDR3 has 13 amino acids. Germline lookup yields CDR1 SGHTA and CDR2 FQGNSA.

The chain employs TRBV6-5 and TRBJ1-2, with unresolved D. Germline CDR1 MNHEY, CDR2 SVGAGI. Trimming stripped 5 bases from V and 3 bases from J, with 7 bases between. The CDR3 has 12 amino acids. The CDR3 here is CASSMTYYGYTF. The CDR3 DNA is TGTGCCAGCAGTATGACATACTATGGCTACACCTTC.

In its sample, this clonotype was seen a few times. The J gene is TRBJ1-2, the V gene TRBV7-2, with D possibly being TRBD1 (5 bases). Germline CDR1 is SGHTA and CDR2 is FQGNSA. The CDR3 has 15 residues. Trimming stripped 1 base from V and 5 bases from J, with 14 bases between. The CDR3 loop reads CASSLVAGMLYGYTF. The CDR3 nucleotides are TGTGCCAGCAGCTTAGTCGCAGGGATGCTATATGGCTACACCTTC.

This chain connects TRBV9 to TRBJ1-5; 12 bases match TRBD1. V was clipped by 4 bases and J by 5 bases; unmatched bases: 10. From germline, CDR1 is SGDLS and CDR2 YYNGEE. CDR3 length equals 17 residues. The CDR3, as DNA: TGTGCCAGCAGCCCAACGGGACGGGACAGGGGGCATCAGCCCCAGCATTTT. It yields the protein CASSPTGRDRGHQPQHF.

This chain connects TRBV6-6 to TRBJ1-2, with 9 bases matching TRBD1. CDR3 length: 13 amino acids. With 10 bases clipped from V and 5 bases from J, the junction kept 8 bases outside the gene matches. CDR1 and CDR2 (germline): MNHNY, SVGAGI (reference sequence). CDR3 loop: CATTTGGWYGYTF. Here the CDR3 DNA reads TGTGCCACCACGACAGGGGGATGGTATGGCTACACCTTC.

This clonotype was counted between two and nine times. The chain combines TRBV11-1 with TRBJ2-2, with D possibly being TRBD2 (5 bases). V was shortened by 7 bases and J by 5 bases, with 17 bases between the two germline ends. This CDR3 spans 15 amino acids. Germline V gene data show CDR1 as SGHAT and CDR2 as FQDESV (reference sequence). The CDR3 DNA reads TGTGCCAGCATCTCTAGCAGGATAGGAACCGGGGAGCTGTTTTTT. Protein sequence: CASISSRIGTGELFF. The full variable domain, in which reference TRBV11-1 and TRBJ2-2 provide the parts outside the CDR3, is EAEVAQSPRYKITEKSQAVAFWCDPISGHATLYWYRQILGQGPELLVQFQDESVVDDSQLPKDRFSAERLKGVDSTLKIQPAELGDSAMYLCASISSRIGTGELFFGEGSRLTVL.

The gene calls are TRBV20-1 and TRBJ1-1; tentative D call: TRBD1 (5 bases). V was clipped by 4 bases and J by 8 bases, with 20 bases between them. CDR3 length: 14 residues. Germline V CDR1 and CDR2: DFQATT, SNEGSKA (reference sequence). This chain's CDR3 is CSAILLRSGREAFF. The CDR3 DNA sequence: TGCAGTGCTATTCTCCTTAGATCGGGACGGGAAGCTTTCTTT.

This clonotype came up a few times. The chain has TRBV5-1 and TRBJ2-7; D tentatively reads TRBD1 or TRBD2 (5 bases each). The V end lost 3 bases, the J end lost 5 bases, and 21 bases lay between the germline ends. From germline, CDR1 is SGHRS and CDR2 YFSETQ. The CDR3 is 16 residues long. The CDR3 loop is CASSWGPGPRNNEQYF. For the CDR3, the DNA is TGCGCCAGCAGCTGGGGACCGGGCCCCCGAAATAACGAGCAGTACTTC.

This clonotype was counted only a few times. The chain combines TRBV6-2 or TRBV6-3 with TRBJ2-7; no reliable D call. Trimming shortened V by 6 bases and J by 0 bases, and 15 bases separated the two germline ends. This CDR3 has 15 amino acids. Germline assignment: CDR1 MNHEY and CDR2 SVGEGT. The CDR3, as DNA: TGTGCCAGCAGACTCCCCGACACCGACTCCTACGAGCAGTACTTC. Translated, it gives CASRLPDTDSYEQYF.

This clonotype was seen a handful of times. The chain uses TRBV4-1 and TRBJ1-5; no firm D call. The CDR3 totals 15 residues. The V end lost 1 base, the J end lost 4 bases, and 11 bases lay between the germline ends. From germline, CDR1 is MGHRA and CDR2 YSYEKL. This chain's CDR3 is CASSQVSPHNQPQHF. The CDR3 DNA reads TGCGCCAGCAGCCAAGTTTCCCCGCATAATCAGCCCCAGCATTTT.

The CDR3 region is CSDDSRDRGDTEAFF. CDR3 nucleotide sequence: TGCAGTGACGACTCCCGGGACAGGGGAGACACTGAAGCTTTCTTT. The V call is TRBV20-1, the J call TRBJ1-1; 10 nucleotides match TRBD1. In germline, CDR1 is DFQATT, CDR2 SNEGSKA (reference sequence). There are 15 residues in the CDR3. The junction had 11 bases not matched to a gene; V was cut back by 7 bases and J by 3 bases.

The chain employs TRBV7-2 and TRBJ1-2; no clear D gene. CDR3 length: 12 amino acids. Germline V gene sequence: CDR1 SGHTA, CDR2 FQGNSA. Trimming removed 4 bases from V and 3 bases from J, with 6 bases in between. CDR3 residues: CASSSKYYGYTF. In nucleotides, the CDR3 is TGTGCCAGCAGCTCGAAATACTATGGCTACACCTTC.

The genes are TRBV4-2 and TRBJ2-2; 14 nucleotides agree with TRBD2. Per the germline V gene, CDR1 is LGHNA and CDR2 is YNFKEQ. V shed 3 bases, J shed 7 bases, and the junction held 10 bases outside the gene matches. The CDR3 extends over 18 amino acids. The CDR3 region is CASSQETSGRAGGGELFF. CDR3 bases: TGTGCCAGCAGCCAGGAGACTAGCGGGAGGGCGGGTGGCGGGGAGCTGTTTTTT.

The chain links TRBV20-1 to TRBJ1-5, with D possibly matching TRBD1 (6 bases). The CDR3 length is 16 residues. Germline V gives CDR1 DFQATT, CDR2 SNEGSKA (reference sequence). The ends were cut back, 2 bases at V and 3 bases at J, with 17 bases in the middle. Here the CDR3 DNA reads TGCAGTGCTAGACCACAGGGACGGGGTGACAATCAGCCCCAGCATTTT. It codes for CSARPQGRGDNQPQHF.

This clonotype was counted only a few times. This chain uses TRBV4-2 with TRBJ2-5; perhaps TRBD1 as D (5 bases). Trimming left V 0 bases short and J 4 bases short, with 15 bases between. CDR3 length: 16 amino acids. Germline CDR1 reads LGHNA; CDR2 reads YNFKEQ. Here the CDR3 reads CASSQDTQGRRETQYF. The CDR3 nucleotides are TGTGCCAGCAGCCAAGATACCCAGGGAAGAAGAGAGACCCAGTACTTC.

The chain is built from TRBV4-1 and TRBJ2-7, with 7 bases matching TRBD1. CDR3 length equals 14 residues. In germline, CDR1 is MGHRA, CDR2 YSYEKL. The ends lost 4 bases at V and 3 bases at J; junction bases unmatched: 6. The CDR3 coding sequence is TGCGCCAGCAGCCCCGGGCCAGGGGGCTACGAGCAGTACTTC. This codes for CASSPGPGGYEQYF.

The rearrangement uses TRBV12-3 or TRBV12-4 and TRBJ1-4; D unclear. Trimming took off 2 bases at V and 10 bases at J, with 11 bases between the two ends. The CDR3 covers 13 residues. This CDR3 is CASSLPPRRKLFF. CDR3 DNA sequence: TGTGCCAGCAGTTTACCCCCTCGTCGAAAACTGTTTTTT.